This entry lists 28 T cell receptor beta chains sequenced from one sample in a study of beta chain features in type 1 diabetes. Sequencing targeted expressed TCRB transcripts, as all isolated RNA had been reverse transcribed. Some clones are missing from TCRdb's copy, which holds only in-frame ones; the method was immunoSEQ multiplex PCR. The sample has roughly 160,000 clones; approximately 7.8% are singletons. These receptors lack a known antigen. Study-level points and caveats: Patients with Type 1 diabetes showed moderately but significantly shorter TCRB CDR3s in all four CD4+ subsets.

Sequences were obtained from central memory CD4+ T cells from blood. The receptors come from a woman aged 40 to 50 with type 1 diabetes.

The chain is built from TRBV10-3 and TRBJ2-5; maybe TRBD2 (6 bases). This CDR3 contains 16 residues. From germline, CDR1 is ENHRY and CDR2 SYGVKD. Trimming removed 5 bases at V and 3 bases at J, with 19 bases between. The CDR3 protein is CAISKGGARSKETQYF. The CDR3 DNA sequence: TGTGCCATCAGTAAAGGAGGGGCGCGGTCCAAAGAGACCCAGTACTTC.

The CDR3 reads CASTPGDRDTEAFF. The CDR3 bases are TGCGCCAGCACCCCTGGAGACAGAGACACTGAAGCTTTCTTT. V and J are TRBV5-1 and TRBJ1-1; TRBD1 might be the D (5 bases). This CDR3 is 14 amino acids long. V lost 6 bases and J lost 3, with 15 bases in between. Per the germline V gene, CDR1 is SGHRS and CDR2 is YFSETQ.

The genes are TRBV6-5 and TRBJ1-2; 9 bases agree with TRBD1. Trimming removed 5 bases from V and 6 bases from J; junction bases left unmatched: 10. The CDR3 runs 15 residues. Germline assignment: CDR1 MNHEY and CDR2 SVGAGI. The CDR3 sequence is CASSPHQWTGDGYTF. CDR3 DNA sequence: TGTGCCAGCAGTCCACACCAATGGACAGGGGATGGCTACACCTTC.

This clone was seen more than once but under ten times. V usage is TRBV28 and J usage is TRBJ1-5; weak D call: TRBD1 (5 bases). CDR1 MDHEN and CDR2 SYDVKM come from the germline V gene. The CDR3 has 15 residues. Trimming pared 3 bases from V and 0 bases from J, leaving 9 bases between. This CDR3 is CASSLGQPSNQPQHF. The CDR3 DNA reads TGTGCCAGCAGTTTGGGGCAGCCTAGCAATCAGCCCCAGCATTTT.

This chain connects TRBV19 to TRBJ2-2; maybe TRBD2 (5 bases). This CDR3 spans 15 amino acids. Germline V gives CDR1 LNHDA, CDR2 SQIVND (reference sequence). V was trimmed by 10 bases and J by 5 bases, leaving 20 bases between them. In DNA, the CDR3 is TGTGCCACTAAAGGCGCGGGTTGGGGAACCGGGGAGCTGTTTTTT. This codes for CATKGAGWGTGELFF.

The chain recombines TRBV7-3 with TRBJ2-7; 7 positions match TRBD2. J lost 1 base, V lost 1 base, and 4 bases had no gene match. The germline CDR1 and CDR2 sequences are SGHTA and FQGTGA. The CDR3 is 15 amino acids. CDR3 DNA: TGTGCCAGCAGCTTAAACCCAGCGGGGTCCTACGAGCAGTACTTC. It codes for CASSLNPAGSYEQYF.

This clone occurred a few times. V usage is TRBV6-6 and J usage is TRBJ1-2, with 9 bases identical to TRBD1. V lost 5 bases to trimming and J lost 4 bases; unmatched junction nucleotides: 5. The germline gives CDR1 MNHNY, CDR2 SVGAGI (reference sequence). The CDR3 length is 14 residues. The CDR3 DNA follows: TGTGCCAGCAGTGCTGGACAGGGGCCCTATGGCTACACCTTC. Translated: CASSAGQGPYGYTF.

In its sample, this clone was seen a few times. The chain couples TRBV27 to TRBJ1-4; perhaps TRBD1 as D (5 bases). Between the trimmed V and J ends, which lost 8 bases and 6 bases, there was a span of 13 bases. The CDR3 contains 13 residues. CDR1 is MNHEY, CDR2 SMNVEV, per germline (reference sequence). CDR3 amino acids: CASGLRGDEKLFF. The CDR3 DNA follows: TGTGCCAGCGGGTTAAGGGGCGATGAAAAACTGTTTTTT.

Ten or more counts support this clone. The CDR3 is CASSMAQKDEKLFF. The CDR3 DNA follows: TGTGCCAGCTCAATGGCCCAGAAAGATGAAAAACTGTTTTTT. The V and J genes are TRBV18 and TRBJ1-4; D call uncertain. The CDR3 loop spans 14 amino acids. V was clipped by 5 bases and J by 6 bases, with 13 bases between them. The germline V gene has CDR1 KGHSH and CDR2 LQKENI.

The chain uses TRBV29-1 and TRBJ2-7, with D possibly matching TRBD1 (6 bases). The V gene's germline CDR1 is SQVTM and CDR2 ANQGSEA. V was cut by 4 bases and J by 7 bases, with 23 bases left in between. This CDR3 has 15 residues. The CDR3 DNA reads as TGCAGCGTTGCTTTTCGACAGGCCACAAAGGGGGAGCAGTACTTC. It codes for CSVAFRQATKGEQYF.

A few counts support this clone. The chain uses TRBV15 and TRBJ2-7, with 7 bases that match TRBD1. Trimming took 1 base from V and 7 from J; bases not matched to a gene: 7. This CDR3 region has 14 residues. Germline V gives CDR1 LNHNV, CDR2 YYDKDF (reference sequence). CDR3 nucleotides: TGTGCCACCAGCAGAGGACAGGGAACGGGGGAGCAGTACTTC. It codes for CATSRGQGTGEQYF. Full variable domain (remainder filled in from reference TRBV15 and TRBJ2-7): DAMVIQNPRYQVTQFGKPVTLSCSQTLNHNVMYWYQQKSSQAPKLLFHYYDKDFNNEADTPDNFQSRRPNTSFCFLDIRSPGLGDTAMYLCATSRGQGTGEQYFGPGTRLTVT.

The chain links TRBV7-3 to TRBJ2-3; 7 nucleotides align to TRBD1. After removal of 5 bases from V and 1 base from J, the junction contained 3 bases not matched to a gene. CDR1 SGHTA and CDR2 FQGTGA come from the germline V gene. This CDR3 is built from 14 residues. The chain's CDR3 is CASSPGTGTDTQYF. The CDR3 DNA is TGTGCCAGCAGCCCCGGGACAGGCACAGATACGCAGTATTTT.

CDR3: CASSLVRGRRGGNEQFF. The CDR3 bases are TGTGCCAGCAGCTTAGTACGCGGGAGGAGGGGGGGCAATGAGCAGTTCTTC. The chain joins TRBV7-8 to TRBJ2-1; TRBD2 matches at 8 bases. V lost 1 base, J lost 6 bases, and 11 bases stayed unmatched. The CDR3 sequence is 17 residues long. CDR1 SGHVS and CDR2 FQNEAQ come from the germline V gene.

The chain is built from TRBV7-2 and TRBJ2-2, with 9 bases matching TRBD1. CDR1 is SGHTA, CDR2 FQGNSA, per germline. V was pared by 5 bases and J by 4 bases, with 5 bases of the junction left unmatched. The CDR3 covers 15 residues. This chain's CDR3 is CASSPQGAGTGELFF. The CDR3 DNA follows: TGTGCCAGCAGCCCACAGGGGGCTGGCACCGGGGAGCTGTTTTTT.

This clone was detected only a few times. V is TRBV5-1 and J is TRBJ2-7; the match to TRBD1 covers 8 bases. The V gene's germline CDR1 is SGHRS and CDR2 YFSETQ. Trimming cost V 6 bases and J 3 bases; bases outside gene matches: 11. This CDR3 has 15 residues. As DNA, the CDR3 is TGCGCCAGCACCTCCCGCCCAGGGGGCAGCTACGAGCAGTACTTC. This encodes CASTSRPGGSYEQYF.

This sequence joins TRBV6-5 and TRBJ2-5; TRBD1 agrees at 8 bases. Losses at the gene ends were 7 bases for V and 2 bases for J; bases not matched to a gene: 6. CDR1 and CDR2 (germline): MNHEY, SVGAGI. The CDR3 loop spans 14 amino acids. The CDR3, as DNA: TGTGCCAGCACCACCTGGACAGGGCAAGAGACCCAGTACTTC. Translating it yields CASTTWTGQETQYF.

This chain links TRBV4-2 with TRBJ2-3; 7 bases fit TRBD2. Per germline, CDR1 LGHNA and CDR2 YNFKEQ. The CDR3 consists of 16 residues. V dropped 0 bases and J dropped 1; count of bases not matched to a gene: 4. The CDR3 nucleotides are TGTGCCAGCAGCCAAGATTACGGACTAGGCACAGATACGCAGTATTTT. Encoded protein: CASSQDYGLGTDTQYF.

The chain is built from TRBV2 and TRBJ2-2; D ambiguous. The CDR3 has 13 amino acids. Trimming shortened V by 5 bases and J by 4 bases, and 8 bases separated the two germline ends. Germline CDR1 SNHLY, CDR2 FYNNEI. The CDR3 protein is CASSTARTGELFF. The CDR3 coding sequence is TGTGCCAGCAGTACCGCGCGCACCGGGGAGCTGTTTTTT.

There are a few counts of this clone. The chain links TRBV11-3 to TRBJ2-7, with D perhaps matching TRBD1 (6 bases). Trimming left V 5 bases short and J 1 base short, with 9 bases between. CDR3 length: 13 amino acids. Germline assignment: CDR1 SGHNT and CDR2 YENEEA. This chain's CDR3 is CASSLQGSYEQYF. The CDR3 DNA reads as TGTGCCAGCAGCCTACAGGGTTCCTACGAGCAGTACTTC.

The rearrangement links TRBV7-8 to TRBJ1-1; possible D gene TRBD1, 5 bases. CDR3 length: 14 amino acids. The V end lost 5 bases, the J end lost 4 bases, and 14 bases lay between the germline ends. Germline V gives CDR1 SGHVS, CDR2 FQNEAQ. The CDR3: CASSGGKPSTEAFF. The CDR3 coding sequence is TGTGCCAGCAGCGGGGGGAAACCGAGCACTGAAGCTTTCTTT.

V gene TRBV2 combines with J gene TRBJ2-5, with 13 positions matching TRBD2. Germline V gene data show CDR1 as SNHLY and CDR2 as FYNNEI. The V and J ends lost 9 bases and 5 bases, in that order; junction bases with no gene match: 12. The CDR3 has 16 residues. CDR3 loop: CASTSGGDPGGETQYF. CDR3 coding DNA: TGTGCCAGTACTAGCGGGGGGGACCCCGGTGGGGAGACCCAGTACTTC.

This clone was observed a few times. The rearrangement uses TRBV7-8 and TRBJ2-3; D possibly corresponds to TRBD2 (6 bases). Germline V lookup: CDR1 SGHVS, CDR2 FQNEAQ. The CDR3 runs to 16 residues. Trimming left V 3 bases short and J 6 bases short, with 19 bases between. As DNA, the CDR3 is TGTGCCAGCAGCTTGGGGCTAGCGTCCAACTCGGATACGCAGTATTTT. It translates to CASSLGLASNSDTQYF.

V gene TRBV28 combines with J gene TRBJ1-1; D is unclear. Germline CDR1 reads MDHEN; CDR2 reads SYDVKM. The CDR3 has 12 amino acids. The V and J ends lost 7 bases and 1 base respectively, with 7 bases between them. Here the CDR3 reads CASNLRNTEAFF. CDR3 nucleotide sequence: TGTGCCAGCAACCTTAGGAACACTGAAGCTTTCTTT.

This clone was found a few times. The chain carries TRBV15 and TRBJ2-7, with 7 bases fitting TRBD1. Germline V lookup: CDR1 LNHNV, CDR2 YYDKDF (reference sequence). The CDR3 is 14 amino acids. J gave up 2 bases and V 0 bases, and 1 base lay outside the gene matches. CDR3 residues: CATSRDQGAYEQYF. The CDR3 nucleotides are TGTGCCACCAGCAGAGACCAGGGGGCCTACGAGCAGTACTTC.

This clone has more than one count but fewer than ten. The V and J genes are TRBV4-2 and TRBJ2-7; D is possibly TRBD2 (6 bases). The germline gives CDR1 LGHNA, CDR2 YNFKEQ. This CDR3 has 16 residues. Deletions cut 1 base from V and 4 bases from J, with 17 bases between. DNA for the CDR3: TGTGCCAGCAGCCAAGTAGGAGGGAGTCGAACGTACGAGCAGTACTTC. Protein sequence: CASSQVGGSRTYEQYF.

This clone turned up a few times. V is TRBV10-3 and J is TRBJ2-2; D is uncertain. CDR1 ENHRY and CDR2 SYGVKD come from the germline V gene. The CDR3 extends over 12 amino acids. V was shortened by 6 bases and J by 4 bases, with 6 bases between the two germline ends. CDR3 sequence reads: CAISLFTGELFF. The DNA for the CDR3 is TGTGCCATCAGCCTGTTCACCGGGGAGCTGTTTTTT.

This clone was recorded a few times. This chain links TRBV28 with TRBJ2-3, with D hard to call. Germline CDR1 MDHEN, CDR2 SYDVKM. V lost 4 bases, J lost 0 bases, and 17 bases lay in between. The CDR3 covers 17 residues. The CDR3 coding sequence is TGTGCCAGCAGTTATGGTAGTGGCGGCCTTAGCACAGATACGCAGTATTTT. Its translation is CASSYGSGGLSTDTQYF.

This clone came up a few times. The J gene is TRBJ2-5, the V gene TRBV11-1, with 8 positions matching TRBD1. J lost 1 base, V lost 5 bases, and 6 bases had no gene match. The CDR3 covers 15 residues. CDR1 is SGHAT and CDR2 is FQDESV in the germline V gene (reference sequence). The CDR3 reads CASSRQGFFQETQYF. The CDR3 DNA reads TGTGCCAGCAGCAGACAGGGGTTTTTCCAAGAGACCCAGTACTTC.